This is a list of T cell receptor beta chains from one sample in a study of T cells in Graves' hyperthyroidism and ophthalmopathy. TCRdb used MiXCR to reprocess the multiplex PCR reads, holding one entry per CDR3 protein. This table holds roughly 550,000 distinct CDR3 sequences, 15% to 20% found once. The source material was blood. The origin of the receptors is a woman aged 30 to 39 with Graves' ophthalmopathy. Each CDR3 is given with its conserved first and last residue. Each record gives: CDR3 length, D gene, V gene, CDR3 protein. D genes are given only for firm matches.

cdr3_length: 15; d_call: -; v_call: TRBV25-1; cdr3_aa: CASSEWGGPHYEQYF
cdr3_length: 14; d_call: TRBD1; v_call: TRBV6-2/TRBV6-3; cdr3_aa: CASRDRDRGTEAFF
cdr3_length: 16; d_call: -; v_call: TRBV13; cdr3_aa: CASSLDSGTSSYEQYF
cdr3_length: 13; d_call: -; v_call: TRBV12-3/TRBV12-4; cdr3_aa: CASSFLSNNEQFF
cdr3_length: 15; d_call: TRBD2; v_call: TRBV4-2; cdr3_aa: CASSQASAGADEQYF
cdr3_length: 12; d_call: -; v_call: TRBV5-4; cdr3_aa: CASSHQGGGYTF
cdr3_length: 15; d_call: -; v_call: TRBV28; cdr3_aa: CASSLGGAVNTEAFF
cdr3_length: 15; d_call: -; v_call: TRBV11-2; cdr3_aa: CASSRGPTLTDTQYF
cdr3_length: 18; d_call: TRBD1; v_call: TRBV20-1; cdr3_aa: CSARFGTGDHANTGELFF
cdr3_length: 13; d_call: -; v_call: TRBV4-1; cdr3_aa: CASSQDRGATQYF
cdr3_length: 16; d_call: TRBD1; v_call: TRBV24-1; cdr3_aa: CATSDSGQGMDTEAFF
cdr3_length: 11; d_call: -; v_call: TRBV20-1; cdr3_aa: CSAASPTEAFF
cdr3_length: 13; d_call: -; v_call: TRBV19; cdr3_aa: CASSIRDNQPQHF
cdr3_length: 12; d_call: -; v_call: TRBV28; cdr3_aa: CASTTTRGEQFF
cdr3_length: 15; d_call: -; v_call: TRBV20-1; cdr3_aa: CSARDTRGARQPQHF
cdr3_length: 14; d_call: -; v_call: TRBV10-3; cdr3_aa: CAMASGIGFGEAFF
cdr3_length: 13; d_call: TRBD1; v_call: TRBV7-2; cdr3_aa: CASSSRQGPEAFF
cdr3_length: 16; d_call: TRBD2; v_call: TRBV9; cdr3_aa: CASSVASGRDRETQYF
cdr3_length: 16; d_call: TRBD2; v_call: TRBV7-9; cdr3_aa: CASSLATSGSQETQYF
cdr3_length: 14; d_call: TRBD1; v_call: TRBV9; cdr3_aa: CASSPQTGAETQYF
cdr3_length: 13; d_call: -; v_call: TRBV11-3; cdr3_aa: CASSSQGLGEAFF
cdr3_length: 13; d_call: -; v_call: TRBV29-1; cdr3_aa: CSVGGSSGNTIYF
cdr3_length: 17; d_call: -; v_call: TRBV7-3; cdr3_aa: CASSLFVGGAGPDTQYF
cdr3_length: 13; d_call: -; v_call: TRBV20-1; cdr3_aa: CSSGEEPATEAFF
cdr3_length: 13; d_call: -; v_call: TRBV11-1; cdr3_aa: CASSRSGIETQYF